This T cell receptor (beta chain) was identified in a study of CD8+ T cells in alopecia areata. About the study: Affected scalp percentage set treated patients' severity scores. Regarding the study as a whole: Resident alphabeta T-cell populations of normal skin are likewise subject to sequencing in scalp samples. Although TCR sharing was seen in mice, sharing across patients was less clear, possibly for HLA-related reasons.

This sample's treatment: oral pan-JAK inhibitor, 5-10 mg twice daily. On this clone: Its matching antigen is unknown.

The authors extracted RNA and reverse transcribed it into cDNA as the sequencing template. Using immunoSEQ multiplex PCR, the repertoire was profiled, and TCRdb retains in-frame clones only, with some absent. Of approximately 90,000 clones in the sample, about two thirds were seen once. The sequence came from a human donor with alopecia areata. This material consisted of CD8+ T cells sorted from blood, taken at week 44, from a patient treated with tofacitinib.

CDR3 coding DNA: TGTGCCAGCAGCTTAGGGGGAATGGGCACTGAAGCTTTCTTT. It is translated as CASSLGGMGTEAFF. This chain connects TRBV13 to TRBJ1-1; D not certain. V was trimmed by 0 bases and J by 4 bases, leaving 9 bases between them. This CDR3 region has 14 residues. Germline CDR1 is PRHDT and CDR2 is FYEKMQ (reference sequence).